The 20 T cell receptor beta chains reported below all come from one sample, sequenced in a study of T cell changes during pregnancy in multiple sclerosis. Measured with immunoSEQ multiplex PCR; TCRdb has only the in-frame clones, and not every one. The sample contains around 30,000 clones, about nine tenths of which appear only once. This material consisted of CD8+ T cells from peripheral blood mononuclear cells, taken in the first trimester of pregnancy. These TCRs come from a female donor with multiple sclerosis, enrolled in a pregnancy study.

The genes are TRBV4-2 and TRBJ2-3; the D is unclear. The CDR3 totals 15 residues. CDR1 is LGHNA, CDR2 YNFKEQ, per germline. Trimming shortened V by 3 bases and J by 0 bases, and 10 bases separated the two germline ends. The CDR3 here is CASSQGSPSTDTQYF. The DNA of the CDR3 is TGTGCCAGCAGCCAGGGTAGCCCGAGCACAGATACGCAGTATTTT.

V is TRBV19 and J is TRBJ2-1; 9 bases align to TRBD2. The CDR3 is 15 amino acids. Per germline, CDR1 LNHDA and CDR2 SQIVND (reference sequence). Losses at the gene ends were 4 bases for V and 0 bases for J; bases not matched to a gene: 1. For the CDR3, the DNA is TGTGCCAGTAGTACTAGCGGGAACTCCTACAATGAGCAGTTCTTC. It encodes CASSTSGNSYNEQFF.

V usage is TRBV23-1 and J usage is TRBJ2-4; 14 bases match TRBD2. TRBV23-1 is flagged as an ORF with uncertain function. The CDR3 extends over 20 amino acids. J was trimmed by 1 base and V by 0 bases; bases with no gene match: 8. This CDR3 is CASSQSATSGRAEAKNIQYF. In DNA, the CDR3 is TGCGCCAGCAGTCAATCTGCGACTAGCGGGAGGGCCGAGGCCAAAAACATTCAGTACTTC.

The chain links TRBV6-5 to TRBJ2-7; D remains ambiguous. Trimming shortened V by 6 bases and J by 3 bases, and 18 bases separated the two germline ends. In germline, CDR1 is MNHEY, CDR2 SVGAGI. This CDR3 comprises 15 residues. The CDR3 region is CASSPTNQRDYEQYF. Here the CDR3 DNA reads TGTGCCAGCAGCCCTACAAACCAGCGAGACTACGAGCAGTACTTC.

The rearrangement uses TRBV11-2 and TRBJ2-1, with 7 positions matching TRBD2. This CDR3 spans 13 amino acids. Germline V gene data show CDR1 as SGHAT and CDR2 as FQNNGV. Germline trimming cut 5 bases from V and 9 bases from J; bases unmatched to any gene: 7. For the CDR3, the DNA is TGTGCCAGCAGCACCGGCGGGGGAGGTGAGCAGTTCTTC. This codes for CASSTGGGGEQFF. The variable domain in full, with the rest retrieved from reference TRBV11-2 and TRBJ2-1, is EAGVAQSPRYKIIEKRQSVAFWCNPISGHATLYWYQQILGQGPKLLIQFQNNGVVDDSQLPKDRFSAERLKGVDSTLKIQPAKLEDSAVYLCASSTGGGGEQFFGPGTRLTVL.

CDR3 nucleotide sequence: TGTGCCAGCAGCTTAGCGCAGGGGCGAAAGATGTACAATGAGCAGTTCTTC. Its translation is CASSLAQGRKMYNEQFF. The rearrangement links TRBV7-2 to TRBJ2-1; D might be TRBD1 (6 bases). Germline loops: CDR1 SGHTA, CDR2 FQGNSA. The germline V and J ends were trimmed by 0 bases and 4 bases, with 16 bases remaining between them. The CDR3 extends over 17 amino acids. Using reference TRBV7-2 and TRBJ2-1 for the parts outside the CDR3, the full variable domain is GAGVSQSPSNKVTEKGKDVELRCDPISGHTALYWYRQSLGQGLEFLIYFQGNSAPDKSGLPSDRFSAERTGGSVSTLTIQRTQQEDSAVYLCASSLAQGRKMYNEQFFGPGTRLTVL.

The CDR3 sequence is CASSFQSLDSPYEQYF. CDR3 nucleotide sequence: TGTGCCAGCAGTTTTCAAAGTTTGGACAGTCCCTACGAGCAGTACTTC. The chain couples TRBV28 to TRBJ2-7; D may be TRBD1 (6 bases). The germline CDR1 and CDR2 sequences are MDHEN and SYDVKM. The CDR3 runs to 16 residues. The germline V and J ends were trimmed by 3 bases and 2 bases, with 17 bases remaining between them.

The chain uses TRBV4-3 and TRBJ1-4, with D perhaps matching TRBD1 (5 bases). The CDR3 has 14 residues. The germline V and J ends were trimmed by 0 bases and 7 bases, with 9 bases remaining between them. CDR1 is LGHNA, CDR2 YSLEER, per germline. The CDR3 is CASSQDMGGEKLFF. The CDR3 DNA sequence: TGCGCCAGCAGCCAAGATATGGGGGGTGAAAAACTGTTTTTT.

V gene TRBV4-1 combines with J gene TRBJ2-3, with 9 bases that match TRBD2. J was trimmed by 2 bases and V by 1 base; bases with no gene match: 4. CDR1 and CDR2 (germline): MGHRA, YSYEKL. The CDR3 sequence is 16 residues long. The CDR3 is CASSQVSGGITDTQYF. The CDR3 DNA reads as TGCGCCAGCAGCCAAGTCAGCGGGGGGATCACAGATACGCAGTATTTT.

The chain couples TRBV28 to TRBJ1-2; D unclear. Trimming left V 2 bases short and J 0 bases short, with 10 bases between. The CDR3 loop spans 15 amino acids. Germline-derived CDR1 and CDR2 are MDHEN and SYDVKM. The CDR3: CASSLLTVTNYGYTF. In DNA form, the CDR3 reads TGTGCCAGCAGTTTACTTACGGTTACTAACTATGGCTACACCTTC.

The chain links TRBV7-2 to TRBJ2-7; 8 nucleotides match TRBD2. The CDR3 spans 14 residues. Germline CDR1 and CDR2: SGHTA and FQGNSA. J was trimmed by 4 bases and V by 5 bases; bases with no gene match: 7. The CDR3: CASSIGTSRYEQYF. The CDR3 bases are TGTGCCAGCAGCATTGGGACTAGTCGGTACGAGCAGTACTTC.

This chain connects TRBV11-3 to TRBJ2-2; D gene uncertain. Germline CDR1 SGHNT, CDR2 YENEEA. CDR3 size: 14 residues. Trimming took 5 bases from V and 0 from J, leaving 7 bases between them. The CDR3 here is CASSETSNTGELFF. DNA of the CDR3: TGTGCCAGCAGCGAAACATCGAACACCGGGGAGCTGTTTTTT. The variable domain in full, completed from reference TRBV11-3 and TRBJ2-2, reads EAGVVQSPRYKIIEKKQPVAFWCNPISGHNTLYWYLQNLGQGPELLIRYENEEAVDDSQLPKDRFSAERLKGVDSTLKIQPAELGDSAVYLCASSETSNTGELFFGEGSRLTVL.

Here the CDR3 reads CASSSGGSTEAFF. The CDR3, as DNA: TGTGCCAGCAGCTCCGGAGGATCCACTGAAGCTTTCTTT. This rearrangement joins TRBV7-3 to TRBJ1-1; D gene ambiguous. The CDR3 totals 13 residues. V lost 4 bases, J lost 4 bases, and 10 bases lay in between. Germline CDR1 SGHTA, CDR2 FQGTGA.

The chain recombines TRBV6-5 with TRBJ2-7, with 9 bases that match TRBD1. The CDR3 covers 15 residues. J gave up 2 bases and V 5 bases, and 7 bases lay outside the gene matches. Germline V CDR1 and CDR2: MNHEY, SVGAGI. The CDR3: CASSLGTGWTYEQYF. The DNA for the CDR3 is TGTGCCAGCAGTCTTGGGACAGGGTGGACCTACGAGCAGTACTTC.

By its share, this clone is medium-sized. Within the sample, other DNA sequences also encode this same CDR3. This sequence joins TRBV27 and TRBJ1-1, with D possibly being TRBD1 (5 bases). This CDR3 has 13 amino acids. Germline V gives CDR1 MNHEY, CDR2 SMNVEV (reference sequence). V was shortened by 3 bases and J by 5 bases, with 10 bases between the two germline ends. The CDR3 bases are TGTGCCAGCAGTTTGGGCAGGGCTACTGAAGCTTTCTTT. It translates to CASSLGRATEAFF.

This chain connects TRBV29-1 to TRBJ1-2; 7 nucleotides agree with TRBD1. In germline, CDR1 is SQVTM, CDR2 ANQGSEA. CDR3 size: 14 residues. The V segment lost 7 bases and the J segment 2 bases; nucleotides outside the gene matches: 10. The DNA of the CDR3 is TGCAGCGCCGCCGGGACAGACATGAACTATGGCTACACCTTC. This codes for CSAAGTDMNYGYTF.

The chain has TRBV4-2 and TRBJ2-7, with 10 bases identical to TRBD2. This CDR3 comprises 17 residues. The germline V gene has CDR1 LGHNA and CDR2 YNFKEQ. J lost 2 bases, V lost 0 bases, and 7 bases had no gene match. CDR3 coding DNA: TGTGCCAGCAGCCAAGATGCATTCGGGACTAGCGCCTACGAGCAGTACTTC. Its translation: CASSQDAFGTSAYEQYF.

The chain uses TRBV18 and TRBJ1-1; TRBD1 agrees at 9 bases. V shed 4 bases, J shed 5 bases, and the junction held 8 bases outside the gene matches. The germline CDR1 and CDR2 sequences are KGHSH and LQKENI. The CDR3 sequence is 15 residues long. For the CDR3, the DNA is TGTGCCAGCTCACAACCGGACAGGGGATTGACTGAAGCTTTCTTT. This codes for CASSQPDRGLTEAFF.

The CDR3 nucleotides are TGTGCCAGCAGCCCGAGGACAGGGGAAAAACTGTTTTTT. Its protein product is CASSPRTGEKLFF. This chain links TRBV9 with TRBJ1-4; 8 nucleotides align to TRBD1. The V gene end was trimmed by 4 bases and the J gene end by 8 bases; junction bases not matched to a gene: 4. Germline CDR1 SGDLS, CDR2 YYNGEE. CDR3 length: 13 residues. Drawing the rest from reference TRBV9 and TRBJ1-4, the complete variable domain is DSGVTQTPKHLITATGQRVTLRCSPRSGDLSVYWYQQSLDQGLQFLIQYYNGEERAKGNILERFSAQQFPDLHSELNLSSLELGDSALYFCASSPRTGEKLFFGSGTQLSVL.

The gene calls are TRBV11-2 and TRBJ1-4; no reliable D call. CDR1 and CDR2 from the germline V gene are SGHAT and FQNNGV. The length of the CDR3 is 12 residues. Deletions cut 6 bases from V and 13 bases from J, with 15 bases between. This chain's CDR3 is CASSSLHDGLFF. The DNA of the CDR3 is TGTGCCAGCAGTTCACTCCACGATGGACTGTTTTTT.